These 21 T cell receptor beta chains share one sample of origin, sequenced in a study of T cell responses to AZD1222 COVID-19 vaccine. Produced via immunoSEQ multiplex PCR; TCRdb's table is partial and in-frame only. The sample lists about 67,000 clones, roughly 80% occurring once. The sequenced sample was peripheral blood, obtained on day 0 of AZD1222 vaccination. These receptors all stem from an adult in good health.

This rearrangement joins TRBV6-5 to TRBJ1-2; D gene unclear. V was shortened by 6 bases and J by 4 bases, with 18 bases between the two germline ends. The CDR3 spans 15 residues. From germline, CDR1 is MNHEY and CDR2 SVGAGI. As DNA, the CDR3 is TGTGCCAGCAGCCCGGGGTTAGAGGTCGGCTATGGCTACACCTTC. It specifies CASSPGLEVGYGYTF.

This chain uses TRBV15 with TRBJ2-3, with D uncertain. The CDR3 totals 12 residues. Germline CDR1 and CDR2: LNHNV and YYDKDF (reference sequence). The V end lost 0 bases, the J end lost 6 bases, and 4 bases lay between the germline ends. The CDR3 reads CATSRDIDTQYF. DNA of the CDR3: TGTGCCACCAGCAGAGATATTGATACGCAGTATTTT.

V usage is TRBV12-3 or TRBV12-4 and J usage is TRBJ2-7; 8 positions agree with TRBD1. V shed 6 bases, J shed 4 bases, and the junction held 5 bases outside the gene matches. The CDR3 runs to 13 residues. CDR3 in amino acids: CASSYRQGYEQYF. The CDR3 DNA reads TGTGCCAGCAGCTACAGACAGGGGTACGAGCAGTACTTC.

The chain carries TRBV7-6 and TRBJ2-3; TRBD1 might be the D (5 bases). The CDR3 is 16 residues long. V lost 2 bases to trimming and J lost 0 bases, with 12 bases between them. The germline gives CDR1 SGHVS, CDR2 FNYEAQ. DNA of the CDR3: TGTGCCAGCAGCTTATCGACAGTACCTAGCACAGATACGCAGTATTTT. Protein product: CASSLSTVPSTDTQYF.

CDR3 loop: CASTLRHRVGKTQYF. CDR3 DNA sequence: TGTGCCAGTACTCTAAGGCACAGGGTAGGGAAGACCCAGTACTTC. The rearrangement joins TRBV19 to TRBJ2-5; D possibly corresponds to TRBD1 (6 bases). Germline V gene lookup returns CDR1 LNHDA and CDR2 SQIVND (reference sequence). The CDR3 runs to 15 residues. V dropped 7 bases and J dropped 6 bases, with 21 bases sitting between them. The full variable domain, with the rest looked up from reference TRBV19 and TRBJ2-5, is DGGITQSPKYLFRKEGQNVTLSCEQNLNHDAMYWYRQDPGQGLRLIYYSQIVNDFQKGDIAEGYSVSREKKESFPLTVTSAQKNPTAFYLCASTLRHRVGKTQYFGPGTRLLVL.

This clone occurred once. In DNA, the CDR3 is TGTGCCAGCAGTCCAGGGGGAACGCGCTACGAGCAGTACTTC. Its translation: CASSPGGTRYEQYF. The V gene is TRBV6-5, the J gene TRBJ2-7; the match to TRBD1 covers 7 bases. CDR3 length: 14 residues. Germline values: CDR1 MNHEY, CDR2 SVGAGI. V shed 5 bases and J 3 bases; nucleotides not matched to a gene: 7.

This clone was detected only once. The chain couples TRBV18 to TRBJ2-7; 9 nucleotides agree with TRBD2. Germline V gives CDR1 KGHSH, CDR2 LQKENI. The CDR3 runs 14 residues. With 3 bases clipped from V and 4 bases from J, the junction kept 4 bases outside the gene matches. The CDR3 reads CASSPAGLAYEQYF. CDR3 coding DNA: TGTGCCAGCTCACCCGCGGGACTAGCTTACGAGCAGTACTTC.

The chain carries TRBV28 and TRBJ2-7; 7 positions match TRBD2. The CDR3 spans 15 residues. Trimming took 3 bases from V and 0 from J; bases not matched to a gene: 5. Looked up from germline, CDR1 is MDHEN and CDR2 is SYDVKM. CDR3 nucleotide sequence: TGTGCCAGCAGTTTGGCGGGAGCGAGCTCCTACGAGCAGTACTTC. Its protein is CASSLAGASSYEQYF.

V usage is TRBV10-3 and J usage is TRBJ1-3; 8 bases line up with TRBD1. The CDR3 covers 13 residues. Germline V gene data show CDR1 as ENHRY and CDR2 as SYGVKD. Unmatched junction bases numbered 4, after V lost 6 bases and J lost 6 bases. Here the CDR3 DNA reads TGTGCCATCAGGGGGACAGGCCCAAACACCATATATTTT. This encodes CAIRGTGPNTIYF.

The chain recombines TRBV7-3 with TRBJ1-1, with D possibly TRBD1 on 5 matching bases. The V gene's germline CDR1 is SGHTA and CDR2 FQGTGA. Trimming pared 2 bases from V and 4 bases from J, leaving 8 bases between. There are 13 residues in the CDR3. CDR3 amino acids: CASSLSGITEAFF. CDR3 nucleotides: TGTGCCAGCAGCTTATCAGGGATCACTGAAGCTTTCTTT.

This clone was observed a single time. The chain employs TRBV11-2 and TRBJ2-7; D remains unclear. From germline, CDR1 is SGHAT and CDR2 FQNNGV. The CDR3 sequence is 13 residues long. The V and J ends lost 1 base and 6 bases respectively, with 10 bases between them. The CDR3 sequence is CASSLGESLEQYF. The CDR3 nucleotides are TGTGCCAGCAGCTTAGGTGAATCTCTCGAGCAGTACTTC.

The chain joins TRBV7-6 to TRBJ1-3, with D unclear. There are 17 residues in the CDR3. Germline CDR1 reads SGHVS; CDR2 reads FNYEAQ. The V end lost 5 bases, the J end lost 0 bases, and 17 bases lay between the germline ends. The DNA for the CDR3 is TGTGCCAGCAGCCGCCACCCCTTGACTAGCTCTGGAAACACCATATATTTT. Its translation is CASSRHPLTSSGNTIYF.

This chain joins TRBV28 and TRBJ2-7, with 8 bases fitting TRBD2. Germline V gives CDR1 MDHEN, CDR2 SYDVKM. The CDR3 covers 14 residues. V lost 6 bases to trimming and J lost 0 bases; unmatched junction nucleotides: 4. As DNA, the CDR3 is TGTGCCAGCAGGTTAGCGGGAAGCTCCTACGAGCAGTACTTC. It translates to CASRLAGSSYEQYF.

V and J are TRBV19 and TRBJ2-2; D tentatively reads TRBD1 or TRBD2 (5 bases each). CDR1 is LNHDA, CDR2 SQIVND, per germline (reference sequence). The V and J ends lost 8 bases and 2 bases respectively, with 18 bases between them. The CDR3 length is 16 residues. The CDR3 spells CASLRGDLRNTGELFF. The DNA of the CDR3 is TGTGCCAGTCTGAGGGGTGACCTCCGAAACACCGGGGAGCTGTTTTTT. Complete variable domain (other parts from reference TRBV19 and TRBJ2-2): DGGITQSPKYLFRKEGQNVTLSCEQNLNHDAMYWYRQDPGQGLRLIYYSQIVNDFQKGDIAEGYSVSREKKESFPLTVTSAQKNPTAFYLCASLRGDLRNTGELFFGEGSRLTVL.

The rearrangement links TRBV5-1 to TRBJ1-1; TRBD1 is a possible D gene (5 bases). The CDR3 runs to 15 residues. Trimming pared 4 bases from V and 0 bases from J, leaving 13 bases between. Germline V gene lookup returns CDR1 SGHRS and CDR2 YFSETQ. The CDR3 DNA reads TGCGCCAGCAGCGCAACCGGGACGATGAACACTGAAGCTTTCTTT. Its translation: CASSATGTMNTEAFF.

The J gene is TRBJ1-1, the V gene TRBV7-3; D might be TRBD1 (5 bases). The CDR3 consists of 13 residues. Germline CDR1 is SGHTA and CDR2 is FQGTGA. V was trimmed by 6 bases and J by 1 base, leaving 9 bases between them. The CDR3 loop reads CASRLQENTEAFF. The CDR3 region has the DNA TGTGCCAGCAGACTACAGGAGAACACTGAAGCTTTCTTT.

V and J are TRBV2 and TRBJ2-7; D may be TRBD1 or TRBD2 (5 bases each). There are 14 residues in the CDR3. Trimming shortened V by 6 bases and J by 0 bases, and 12 bases separated the two germline ends. Looked up from germline, CDR1 is SNHLY and CDR2 is FYNNEI. The CDR3 spells CASSREKDSYEQYF. CDR3 bases: TGTGCCAGCAGCAGGGAGAAGGACTCCTACGAGCAGTACTTC.

V gene TRBV28 combines with J gene TRBJ2-7; 8 bases map to TRBD1. This CDR3 spans 12 amino acids. Germline V gives CDR1 MDHEN, CDR2 SYDVKM. Germline trimming cut 5 bases from V and 9 bases from J; bases unmatched to any gene: 6. CDR3 amino acids: CASSRQGIWQYF. Here the CDR3 DNA reads TGTGCCAGCAGTCGACAGGGGATTTGGCAGTACTTC.

The V gene is TRBV9, the J gene TRBJ2-3; 8 bases match TRBD2. The CDR3 is 19 residues long. V dropped 0 bases and J dropped 5; count of bases not matched to a gene: 17. Germline loops: CDR1 SGDLS, CDR2 YYNGEE. The CDR3, as DNA: TGTGCCAGCAGCGTAGGTCGGGACGCGATCCTAGCGGGTCGAGATACGCAGTATTTT. Translated: CASSVGRDAILAGRDTQYF.

The J gene is TRBJ1-1, the V gene TRBV7-2, with 7 bases that match TRBD1. The length of the CDR3 is 13 residues. Germline V gene lookup returns CDR1 SGHTA and CDR2 FQGNSA. The trim removed 2 bases at V and 11 bases at J, leaving 8 bases unmatched. The CDR3 DNA sequence: TGTGCCAGCAGCTTACCTTCGACAGGGAAGGCTTTCTTT. This translates into CASSLPSTGKAFF.

This clone came up once. This chain connects TRBV9 to TRBJ1-4, with 8 positions matching TRBD1. The CDR3 contains 15 residues. Germline loops: CDR1 SGDLS, CDR2 YYNGEE. V shed 3 bases and J 7 bases; nucleotides not matched to a gene: 8. CDR3: CASSAETGGSEKLFF. The CDR3 nucleotides are TGTGCCAGCAGCGCCGAAACAGGGGGGTCTGAAAAACTGTTTTTT. Together with reference TRBV9 and TRBJ1-4, the CDR3 gives the full variable domain: DSGVTQTPKHLITATGQRVTLRCSPRSGDLSVYWYQQSLDQGLQFLIQYYNGEERAKGNILERFSAQQFPDLHSELNLSSLELGDSALYFCASSAETGGSEKLFFGSGTQLSVL.